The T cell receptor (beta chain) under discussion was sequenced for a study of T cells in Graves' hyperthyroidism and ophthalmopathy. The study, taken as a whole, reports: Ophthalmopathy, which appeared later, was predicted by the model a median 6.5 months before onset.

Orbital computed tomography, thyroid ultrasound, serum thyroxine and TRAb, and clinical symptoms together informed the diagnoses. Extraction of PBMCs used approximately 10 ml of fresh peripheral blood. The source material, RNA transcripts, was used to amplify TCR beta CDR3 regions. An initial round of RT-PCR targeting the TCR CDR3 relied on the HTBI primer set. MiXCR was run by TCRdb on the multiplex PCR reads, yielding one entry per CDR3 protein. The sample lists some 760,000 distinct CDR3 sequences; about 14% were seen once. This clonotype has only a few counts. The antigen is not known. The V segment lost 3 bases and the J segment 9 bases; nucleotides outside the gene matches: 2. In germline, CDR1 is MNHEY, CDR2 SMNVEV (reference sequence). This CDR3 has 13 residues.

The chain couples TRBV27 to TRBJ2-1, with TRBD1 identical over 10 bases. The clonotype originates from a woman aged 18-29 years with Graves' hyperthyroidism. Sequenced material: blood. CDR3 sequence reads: CASSLGQGTEQFF. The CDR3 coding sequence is TGTGCCAGCAGTTTGGGACAGGGGACTGAGCAGTTCTTC.